Listed here are 7 T cell receptor beta chains from one sample, sequenced in a study of blood T cell repertoires in COVID-19. Repertoires were generated with immunoSEQ multiplex PCR, while TCRdb's copy carries only in-frame clones and drops some. The table includes fewer than 250,000 clones, less than 90% detected once. Specimen: peripheral blood. The receptors come from a woman aged 80 or older with COVID-19, enrolled during active disease.

This chain links TRBV6-5 with TRBJ2-7; 12 bases map to TRBD1. Germline V gives CDR1 MNHEY, CDR2 SVGAGI. The CDR3 length is 14 residues. The ends lost 5 bases at V and 7 bases at J; junction bases unmatched: 6. As DNA, the CDR3 is TGTGCCAGCAGTCAGGGACAGGGGGCATCAGAGCAGTACTTC. Translation: CASSQGQGASEQYF.

The chain links TRBV5-1 to TRBJ2-5, with D maybe TRBD2 (6 bases). The germline gives CDR1 SGHRS, CDR2 YFSETQ. The CDR3 spans 14 residues. The V gene lost 4 bases and the J gene lost 2 bases, with 12 bases spanning the gap. The CDR3 protein is CASSGGITQETQYF. CDR3 nucleotide sequence: TGCGCCAGCAGCGGGGGGATAACACAAGAGACCCAGTACTTC. The entire variable domain, with the rest obtained from reference TRBV5-1 and TRBJ2-5, is as follows: KAGVTQTPRYLIKTRGQQVTLSCSPISGHRSVSWYQQTPGQGLQFLFEYFSETQRNKGNFPGRFSGRQFSNSRSEMNVSTLELGDSALYLCASSGGITQETQYFGPGTRLLVL.

The rearrangement joins TRBV4-1 to TRBJ2-1; 8 bases align to TRBD2. Germline trimming cut 0 bases from V and 7 bases from J; bases unmatched to any gene: 14. Germline V lookup: CDR1 MGHRA, CDR2 YSYEKL. The CDR3 sequence is 18 residues long. The CDR3 is CASSQDPKLRLARNEQFF. The CDR3 DNA follows: TGCGCCAGCAGCCAAGATCCTAAGCTTAGACTAGCGAGGAATGAGCAGTTCTTC.

The CDR3 DNA follows: TGTGCCAGCAGCGTAGAGTCAAAAAGCGGCAACACCATATATTTT. It codes for CASSVESKSGNTIYF. The chain combines TRBV9 with TRBJ1-3, with no clear D. CDR1 and CDR2 from the germline V gene are SGDLS and YYNGEE. Between the trimmed V and J ends, which lost 0 bases and 7 bases, there was a span of 14 bases. The CDR3 has 15 residues. The whole variable domain, remainder taken from reference TRBV9 and TRBJ1-3, is DSGVTQTPKHLITATGQRVTLRCSPRSGDLSVYWYQQSLDQGLQFLIQYYNGEERAKGNILERFSAQQFPDLHSELNLSSLELGDSALYFCASSVESKSGNTIYFGEGSWLTVV.

This clone was seen a single time. V usage is TRBV3-1 (or the pseudogene TRBV3-2) and J usage is TRBJ1-1; tentative D call: TRBD1 (6 bases). CDR1 is LGHDT, CDR2 YNNKEL, per germline (reference sequence). V lost 5 bases to trimming and J lost 3 bases, with 13 bases between them. The CDR3 contains 14 residues. This chain's CDR3 is CASSYIQGDTEAFF. In DNA, the CDR3 is TGTGCCAGCAGCTACATACAGGGTGACACTGAAGCTTTCTTT.

The chain uses TRBV3-1 (or the pseudogene TRBV3-2) and TRBJ2-2; 8 positions match TRBD2. The CDR3 is 15 residues long. V shed 2 bases and J 6 bases; nucleotides not matched to a gene: 5. Looked up from germline, CDR1 is LGHDT and CDR2 is YNNKEL (reference sequence). The CDR3 spells CASSQSSGSPGELFF. In DNA form, the CDR3 reads TGTGCCAGCAGCCAATCTAGCGGGTCCCCCGGGGAGCTGTTTTTT.

Remarks on this clone: This sample includes further DNA sequences coding for the same CDR3. V gene TRBV19 combines with J gene TRBJ2-1; 7 nucleotides agree with TRBD2. Trimming cost V 1 base and J 0 bases; bases outside gene matches: 0. The germline gives CDR1 LNHDA, CDR2 SQIVND (reference sequence). The length of the CDR3 is 15 residues. CDR3 sequence (DNA): TGTGCCAGTAGTATAGGCGGGGGCTCCTACAATGAGCAGTTCTTC. Residues: CASSIGGGSYNEQFF.